One sample yielded the 3 T cell receptor beta chains listed below, sequenced in a study of CXCR3-negative and CXCR3-positive naive CD8 T cells. Points from the study as a whole: When CXCR3-positive naive cells were set against CXCR3-negative naive cells, the former had more hydrophobic TRB CDR3s.

Antigens of these TCRs are unknown. 5' RACE that incorporated UMI labels was used to prepare the TRB cDNA libraries. TCRdb re-called the 5' RACE reads and gives one entry per CDR3 protein, without DNA. This sample's table has over 50,000 distinct CDR3 sequences. Sequencing used naive CXCR3+ CD8+ T cells from blood. The subset here: CD45RO-CCR7+CD27+CD95- naive CD8+ T cells expressing CXCR3 (TNR3+). The source of these receptors is a human donor in good health. Some clones in this sample may be carry-over from other donors' samples.

The CDR3 here is CASSKAGGDWSNQPQHF. The chain couples TRBV21-1 to TRBJ1-5; the TRBD1 assignment by TCRdb is unverifiable without DNA. TRBV21-1 is a pseudogene locus. This CDR3 is 17 amino acids long.

The V gene is TRBV27, the J gene TRBJ2-7; TCRdb reports TRBD1, a call that lacks DNA to check it against. Germline lookup yields CDR1 MNHEY and CDR2 SMNVEV (reference sequence). The CDR3 covers 18 residues. Here the CDR3 reads CASRPPGQRGRRAYEQYF.

The chain uses TRBV7-9 and TRBJ1-5; lacking DNA, the TRBD1 call made by TCRdb goes unchecked. The CDR3 contains 14 residues. Germline V gives CDR1 SEHNR, CDR2 FQNEAQ (reference sequence). CDR3 in amino acids: CASSFDRVNQPQHF.